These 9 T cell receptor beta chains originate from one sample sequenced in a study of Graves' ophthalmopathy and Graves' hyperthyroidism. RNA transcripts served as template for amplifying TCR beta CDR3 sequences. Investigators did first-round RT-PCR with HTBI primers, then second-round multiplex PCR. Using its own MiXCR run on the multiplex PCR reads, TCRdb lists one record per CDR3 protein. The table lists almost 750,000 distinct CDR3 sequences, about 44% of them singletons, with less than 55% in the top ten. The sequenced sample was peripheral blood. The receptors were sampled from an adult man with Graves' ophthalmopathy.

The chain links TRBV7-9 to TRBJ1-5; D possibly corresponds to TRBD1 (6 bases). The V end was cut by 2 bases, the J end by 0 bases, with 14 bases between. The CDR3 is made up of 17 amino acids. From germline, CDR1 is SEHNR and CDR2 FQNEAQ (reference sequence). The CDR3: CASSLNAGDYSNQPQHF. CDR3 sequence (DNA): TGTGCCAGCAGCTTAAATGCAGGGGATTATAGCAATCAGCCCCAGCATTTT.

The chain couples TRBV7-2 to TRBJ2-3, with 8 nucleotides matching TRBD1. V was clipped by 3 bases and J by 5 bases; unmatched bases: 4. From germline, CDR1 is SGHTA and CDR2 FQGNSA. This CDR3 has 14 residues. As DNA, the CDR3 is TGTGCCAGCAGCTTGGACAGGGAGGAAGATACGCAGTATTTT. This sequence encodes CASSLDREEDTQYF.

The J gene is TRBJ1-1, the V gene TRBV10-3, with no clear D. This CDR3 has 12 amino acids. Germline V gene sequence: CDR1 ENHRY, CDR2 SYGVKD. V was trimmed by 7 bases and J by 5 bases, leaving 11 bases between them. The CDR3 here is CAINPIGTEAFF. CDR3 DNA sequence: TGTGCCATCAACCCGATAGGGACTGAAGCTTTCTTT.

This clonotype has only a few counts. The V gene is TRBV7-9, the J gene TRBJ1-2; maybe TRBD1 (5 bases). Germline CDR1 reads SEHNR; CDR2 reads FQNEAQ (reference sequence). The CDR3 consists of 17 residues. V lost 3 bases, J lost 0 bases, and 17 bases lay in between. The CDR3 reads CASSFWVTGLTNYGYTF. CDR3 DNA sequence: TGTGCCAGCAGCTTTTGGGTCACGGGACTCACTAACTATGGCTACACCTTC.

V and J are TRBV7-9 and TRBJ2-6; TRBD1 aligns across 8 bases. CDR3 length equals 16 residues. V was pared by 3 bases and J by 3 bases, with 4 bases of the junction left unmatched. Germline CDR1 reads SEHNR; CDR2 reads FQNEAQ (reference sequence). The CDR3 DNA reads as TGTGCCAGCAGCTTGTTGGGACAGGTTGGGGCCAACGTCCTGACTTTC. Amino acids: CASSLLGQVGANVLTF.

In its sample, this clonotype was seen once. The CDR3 nucleotides are TGCGCCAGCAGCCAAGAGGACAGTAATAACTATGGCTACACCTTC. Its protein product is CASSQEDSNNYGYTF. This chain joins TRBV4-3 and TRBJ1-2; the D gene is possibly TRBD1 (6 bases). This CDR3 contains 15 residues. The V gene lost 0 bases and the J gene lost 1 base, with 9 bases spanning the gap. The germline V gene encodes CDR1 LGHNA and CDR2 YSLEER.

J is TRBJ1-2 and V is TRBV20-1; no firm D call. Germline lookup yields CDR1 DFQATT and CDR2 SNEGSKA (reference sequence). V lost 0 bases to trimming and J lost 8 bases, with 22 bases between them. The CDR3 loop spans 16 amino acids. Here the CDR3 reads CSARDRLMSPSHGYTF. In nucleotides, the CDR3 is TGCAGTGCTAGAGATCGCCTAATGAGCCCATCACACGGCTACACCTTC.

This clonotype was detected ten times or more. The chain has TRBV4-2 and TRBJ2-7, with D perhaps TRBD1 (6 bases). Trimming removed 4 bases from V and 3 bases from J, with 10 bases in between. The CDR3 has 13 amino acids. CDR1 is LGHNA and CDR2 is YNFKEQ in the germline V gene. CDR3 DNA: TGTGCCAGCAGCCCGGGACACCGCTACGAGCAGTACTTC. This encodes CASSPGHRYEQYF.

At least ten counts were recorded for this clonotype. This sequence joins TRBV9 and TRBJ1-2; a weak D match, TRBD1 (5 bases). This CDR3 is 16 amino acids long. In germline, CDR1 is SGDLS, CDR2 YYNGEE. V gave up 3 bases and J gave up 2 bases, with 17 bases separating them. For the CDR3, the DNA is TGTGCCAGCAGCGCGGGGGGGAGGCGTGGAAACTATGGCTACACCTTC. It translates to CASSAGGRRGNYGYTF.